This note documents a single T cell receptor (beta chain) sequence. Its specificity is not known. The sample originates from a study of T cell repertoires in cytomegalovirus infection. TCRdb called the reads again in MiXCR, with one record for every CDR3 protein. The profile shows around 900,000 distinct CDR3 sequences, roughly 30% of them singletons. Trimming removed 2 bases from V and 0 bases from J, with 18 bases in between. The germline gives CDR1 SGDLS, CDR2 YYNGEE. This CDR3 is built from 17 residues. The chain recombines TRBV9 with TRBJ2-7; tentatively, D is TRBD1 or TRBD2 (6 bases each). The source was cultured CD8+ T cells from PBMCs, collected from culture after CMV antigen stimulation. The clonotype was recovered from a human donor in good health (CMV status not recorded). Some clones in this sample may be carry-over from other donors' samples. CDR3 amino acids: CASSVDSGAGTSYEQYF. The DNA for the CDR3 is TGTGCCAGCAGCGTCGACTCGGGGGCTGGAACCTCCTACGAGCAGTACTTC.